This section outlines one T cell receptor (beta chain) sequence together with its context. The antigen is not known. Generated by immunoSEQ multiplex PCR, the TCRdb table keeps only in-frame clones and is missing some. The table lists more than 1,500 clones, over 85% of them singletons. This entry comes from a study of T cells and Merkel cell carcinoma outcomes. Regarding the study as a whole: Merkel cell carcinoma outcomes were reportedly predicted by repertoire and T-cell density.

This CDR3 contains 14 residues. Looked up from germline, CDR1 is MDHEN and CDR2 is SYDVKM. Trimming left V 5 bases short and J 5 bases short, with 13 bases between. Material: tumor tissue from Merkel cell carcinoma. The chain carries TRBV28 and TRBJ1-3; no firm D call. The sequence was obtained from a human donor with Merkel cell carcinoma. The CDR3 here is CASSRRPDRNTIYF. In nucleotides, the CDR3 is TGTGCCAGCAGTCGACGGCCGGACCGAAACACCATATATTTT.